This is a list of T cell receptor beta chains from one sample in a study of beta chain features in type 1 diabetes. Using immunoSEQ multiplex PCR, the repertoire was profiled, and TCRdb retains in-frame clones only, with some absent. The sample includes about 650,000 clones, roughly 12% of them seen just once. Sequencing was carried out using naive CD4+ T cells from blood. The receptors were gathered from a man aged 25-45 years with type 1 diabetes. Both conserved end residues are part of each CDR3. The D gene is left open where the match is weak. Only some rows state a clone size, as once, few, many or a class for expanded clones.

j_call d_call cdr3_length v_call clone_size cdr3_aa cdr3_nt
TRBJ2-1 NA 12 TRBV2 NA CASTQGKDEQFF TGTGCCAGCACGCAGGGGAAGGATGAGCAGTTCTTC
TRBJ2-7 TRBD1 15 TRBV6-5 NA CASSYGPGQKYEQYF TGTGCCAGCAGTTACGGGCCGGGACAGAAGTACGAGCAGTACTTC
TRBJ2-1 TRBD1 15 TRBV6-4 NA CASSGSGTGTREQFF TGTGCCAGCAGTGGGTCTGGGACAGGGACGCGTGAGCAGTTCTTC
TRBJ2-7 TRBD1 14 TRBV2 few CASRTGTGDREQYF TGTGCCAGCAGAACCGGGACAGGGGATCGCGAGCAGTACTTC
TRBJ2-5 NA 14 TRBV19 NA CASSIGLGGGTQYF TGTGCCAGTAGTATTGGACTAGGGGGAGGCACCCAGTACTTC
TRBJ2-5 NA 14 TRBV4-2 few CASSLGTLQETQYF TGTGCCAGCAGCCTCGGGACACTCCAAGAGACCCAGTACTTC
TRBJ2-3 NA 17 TRBV7-8 NA CASSFLRAGLSTDTQYF TGTGCCAGCAGCTTTCTTCGGGCGGGTCTCAGCACAGATACGCAGTATTTT
TRBJ1-6 NA 14 TRBV28 NA CASSLGGHNSPLHF TGTGCCAGCAGTTTGGGAGGACATAATTCACCCCTCCACTTT
TRBJ2-1 NA 14 TRBV19 few CASSETNQYNEQFF TGTGCCAGTAGCGAGACTAACCAATACAATGAGCAGTTCTTC
TRBJ2-7 TRBD1 16 TRBV4-3 few CASSQLGTAGSYEQYF TGCGCCAGCAGCCAACTAGGGACAGCCGGATCCTACGAGCAGTACTTC
TRBJ2-1 NA 15 TRBV14 NA CASSPNGYPYNEQFF TGTGCCAGCAGCCCCAACGGGTACCCCTACAATGAGCAGTTCTTC
TRBJ1-1 NA 16 TRBV11-1 NA CASSLEVGRKRTEAFF TGTGCCAGCAGCTTAGAGGTCGGTAGGAAAAGGACTGAAGCTTTCTTT
TRBJ1-6 NA 12 TRBV2 few CASLRDNSPLHF TGTGCCAGCTTGAGAGATAATTCACCCCTCCACTTT
TRBJ1-2 NA 13 TRBV5-6 few CASSFKEYYGYTF TGTGCCAGCAGCTTTAAGGAGTACTATGGCTACACCTTC
TRBJ1-4 NA 13 TRBV4-3 few CASSQHLIEKLFF TGCGCCAGCAGCCAACATTTAATTGAAAAACTGTTTTTT
TRBJ1-1 NA 14 TRBV19 NA CASNSPGVITEAFF TGTGCCAGTAACTCTCCGGGGGTGATCACTGAAGCTTTCTTT
TRBJ1-6 TRBD1 14 TRBV6-5 NA CASSSWTGDSPLHF TGTGCCAGCAGTTCGTGGACAGGGGATTCACCCCTCCACTTT
TRBJ1-2 NA 13 TRBV7-9 few CASSLAGRVGYTF TGTGCCAGCAGCTTAGCTGGCAGGGTCGGCTACACCTTC
TRBJ1-6 NA 15 TRBV4-2 NA CASRYYRVGNSPLHF TGTGCCAGCAGATATTACAGGGTTGGTAATTCACCCCTCCACTTT
TRBJ1-2 NA 15 TRBV7-8 few CASSLGPQDDYGYTF TGTGCCAGCAGCTTAGGTCCCCAGGACGACTATGGCTACACCTTC
TRBJ2-7 NA 13 TRBV28 NA CASRVSSTYEQYF TGTGCCAGCAGGGTCAGTAGCACCTACGAGCAGTACTTC
TRBJ2-1 NA 14 TRBV7-8 NA CASRLSSSIHEQFF TGTGCCAGCAGATTATCCAGCAGTATCCATGAGCAGTTCTTC
TRBJ2-7 TRBD1 15 TRBV11-2 NA CASSLETGNSYEQYF TGTGCCAGCAGCTTAGAGACAGGGAATTCCTACGAGCAGTACTTC
TRBJ2-2 NA 14 TRBV7-6 NA CASSSAGNTGELFF TGTGCCAGCAGCTCCGCCGGGAACACCGGGGAGCTGTTTTTT
TRBJ1-2 TRBD1 13 TRBV2 NA CASSAGGGGGYTF TGTGCCAGCAGTGCAGGGGGAGGAGGTGGCTACACCTTC
TRBJ1-3 NA 14 TRBV27 few CASSSSSAGNTIYF TGTGCCAGCAGTTCCTCATCGGCTGGAAACACCATATATTTT